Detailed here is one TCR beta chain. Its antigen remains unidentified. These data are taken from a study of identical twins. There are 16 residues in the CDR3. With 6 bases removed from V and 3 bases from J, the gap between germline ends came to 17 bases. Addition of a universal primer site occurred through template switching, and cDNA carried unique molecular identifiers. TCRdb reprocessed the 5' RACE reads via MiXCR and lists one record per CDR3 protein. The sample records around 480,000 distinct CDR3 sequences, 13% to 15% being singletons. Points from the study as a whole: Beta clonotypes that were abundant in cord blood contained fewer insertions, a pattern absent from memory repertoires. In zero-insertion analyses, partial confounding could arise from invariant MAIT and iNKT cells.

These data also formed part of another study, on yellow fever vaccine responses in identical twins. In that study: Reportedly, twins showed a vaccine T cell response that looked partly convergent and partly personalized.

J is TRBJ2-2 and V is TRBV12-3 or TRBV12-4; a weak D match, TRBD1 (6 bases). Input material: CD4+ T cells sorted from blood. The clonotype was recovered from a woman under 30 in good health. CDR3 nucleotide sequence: TGTGCCAGCAGGGTCGGACAGCGAGAGTACACCGGGGAGCTGTTTTTT. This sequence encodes CASRVGQREYTGELFF.